Below are 24 T cell receptor beta chains sequenced from a single sample in a study of resident and recirculating memory T cells in vitiligo. Assay: immunoSEQ multiplex PCR; the TCRdb copy retains only in-frame clones and omits some. The data hold roughly 80,000 clones, with about 91% observed a single time. Input material: blood. Receptor source: a male donor with vitiligo.

V and J are TRBV11-3 and TRBJ2-1; 9 bases line up with TRBD2. Losses at the gene ends were 4 bases for V and 7 bases for J; bases not matched to a gene: 17. The CDR3 extends over 18 amino acids. In germline, CDR1 is SGHNT, CDR2 YENEEA. As DNA, the CDR3 is TGTGCCAGCAGCTCCGGAGGAGCGGGAGGTAGGGGCGGGAATGAGCAGTTCTTC. Translating it yields CASSSGGAGGRGGNEQFF.

The chain couples TRBV11-2 to TRBJ2-7, with D hard to call. The germline gives CDR1 SGHAT, CDR2 FQNNGV. Trimming pared 6 bases from V and 0 bases from J, leaving 15 bases between. The CDR3 consists of 15 residues. CDR3 sequence: CASRSLAGSSYEQYF. In DNA, the CDR3 is TGTGCCAGCAGGAGTTTGGCAGGTAGCTCCTACGAGCAGTACTTC.

This chain joins TRBV7-2 and TRBJ2-3, with D possibly TRBD1 on 7 matching bases. V lost 4 bases and J lost 7, with 18 bases in between. Germline assignment: CDR1 SGHTA and CDR2 FQGNSA. This CDR3 region has 15 residues. CDR3 DNA: TGTGCCAGCAGCTCCCCCCCAGGGGGACTGCATACGCAGTATTTT. Encoded protein: CASSSPPGGLHTQYF.

The genes are TRBV5-1 and TRBJ2-1, with 12 bases aligning to TRBD2. Germline assignment: CDR1 SGHRS and CDR2 YFSETQ. The trim removed 1 base at V and 9 bases at J, leaving 5 bases unmatched. The CDR3 runs 15 residues. This CDR3 reads CASSLPSGGGGEQFF. The DNA for the CDR3 is TGCGCCAGCAGCTTGCCTAGCGGGGGGGGCGGTGAGCAGTTCTTC.

This clone appeared a single time. This chain uses TRBV4-1 with TRBJ2-1; 10 bases line up with TRBD2. Per germline, CDR1 MGHRA and CDR2 YSYEKL. This CDR3 region has 16 residues. V was clipped by 2 bases and J by 2 bases; unmatched bases: 3. The CDR3 sequence: CASSQPLAGAYNEQFF. The CDR3 DNA follows: TGCGCCAGCAGCCAACCTCTAGCGGGAGCCTACAATGAGCAGTTCTTC.

The chain has TRBV19 and TRBJ1-5; 11 bases align to TRBD1. V trimming: 6 bases; J trimming: 7 bases; junction bases outside the gene matches: 8. This CDR3 is 15 amino acids long. From germline, CDR1 is LNHDA and CDR2 SQIVND (reference sequence). The chain's CDR3 is CASSSGTGGGQPQHF. The DNA for the CDR3 is TGTGCCAGTAGCTCCGGGACAGGGGGTGGGCAGCCCCAGCATTTT.

The J gene is TRBJ2-7, the V gene TRBV9; 11 bases map to TRBD1. CDR3 length: 15 residues. Per the germline V gene, CDR1 is SGDLS and CDR2 is YYNGEE. Losses at the gene ends were 2 bases for V and 5 bases for J; bases not matched to a gene: 6. The CDR3 region is CASSVGTGGGDEQYF. Here the CDR3 DNA reads TGTGCCAGCAGCGTTGGGACAGGGGGGGGAGACGAGCAGTACTTC.

As concerns this clone: Other DNA sequences from this sample encode an identical CDR3 as well. The genes are TRBV6-1 and TRBJ2-5, with TRBD2 matching over 11 bases. V lost 3 bases and J lost 2; bases outside the gene matches: 5. The germline CDR1 and CDR2 sequences are MNHNS and SASEGT. The CDR3 extends over 16 amino acids. CDR3 protein: CASSELAGGPQETQYF. The CDR3 DNA is TGTGCCAGCAGTGAGCTAGCGGGAGGCCCTCAAGAGACCCAGTACTTC.

The rearrangement links TRBV6-5 to TRBJ1-2; a possible D gene is TRBD1 (5 bases). This CDR3 has 15 residues. The germline gives CDR1 MNHEY, CDR2 SVGAGI. The V end was cut by 8 bases, the J end by 4 bases, with 20 bases between. CDR3 coding DNA: TGTGCCAGCTCTCCCTCCGGGGGGGGTGGCTATGGCTACACCTTC. Protein sequence: CASSPSGGGGYGYTF.

This sequence joins TRBV11-2 and TRBJ2-2; D is unclear. CDR1 is SGHAT and CDR2 is FQNNGV in the germline V gene. Trimming cost V 5 bases and J 7 bases, with 14 bases left between them. The CDR3 has 14 amino acids. This chain's CDR3 is CASSPPASGGELFF. The CDR3, as DNA: TGTGCCAGCAGCCCCCCGGCTTCGGGCGGGGAGCTGTTTTTT. Together with reference TRBV11-2 and TRBJ2-2, the CDR3 gives the full variable domain: EAGVAQSPRYKIIEKRQSVAFWCNPISGHATLYWYQQILGQGPKLLIQFQNNGVVDDSQLPKDRFSAERLKGVDSTLKIQPAKLEDSAVYLCASSPPASGGELFFGEGSRLTVL.

The chain carries TRBV11-2 and TRBJ1-1; D gene uncertain. The germline CDR1 and CDR2 sequences are SGHAT and FQNNGV. Trimming removed 4 bases at V and 4 bases at J, with 13 bases between. This CDR3 is 14 amino acids long. The DNA for the CDR3 is TGTGCCAGCAGCTGGGGAGGGCGAGGCACTGAAGCTTTCTTT. It codes for CASSWGGRGTEAFF.

The V gene is TRBV27, the J gene TRBJ1-2, with TRBD1 identical over 7 bases. The CDR3 sequence is 16 residues long. CDR1 is MNHEY, CDR2 SMNVEV, per germline (reference sequence). The junction had 17 bases not matched to a gene; V was cut back by 8 bases and J by 5 bases. In DNA, the CDR3 is TGTGCCAGCGGCCTCCTGCGACAGGGAGCCCCATATGGCTACACCTTC. Encoded protein: CASGLLRQGAPYGYTF.

The rearrangement links TRBV7-3 to TRBJ2-2; 10 bases are a match to TRBD2. J lost 1 base, V lost 6 bases, and 8 bases had no gene match. Germline V lookup: CDR1 SGHTA, CDR2 FQGTGA. This CDR3 contains 17 residues. Here the CDR3 reads CASSLTGLAVNTGELFF. DNA for the CDR3: TGTGCCAGCAGTCTCACAGGACTAGCGGTGAACACCGGGGAGCTGTTTTTT.

The CDR3 region is CASSAVQFNYGYTF. The CDR3 region has the DNA TGTGCCAGTAGTGCGGTCCAATTTAACTATGGCTACACCTTC. This chain joins TRBV19 and TRBJ1-2; D gene ambiguous. CDR1 is LNHDA, CDR2 SQIVND, per germline (reference sequence). This CDR3 spans 14 amino acids. Trimming cost V 5 bases and J 1 base, with 11 bases left between them.

This rearrangement joins TRBV10-1 to TRBJ1-4; 11 positions match TRBD1. J lost 4 bases, V lost 4 bases, and 5 bases had no gene match. The germline V gene encodes CDR1 WNHNN and CDR2 SYGVQD (reference sequence). The CDR3 runs 16 residues. The CDR3 spells CASSGDRGSLNEKLFF. The DNA for the CDR3 is TGCGCCAGCAGTGGGGACAGGGGGAGCCTTAATGAAAAACTGTTTTTT.

V is TRBV7-8 and J is TRBJ2-5; TRBD1 matches 7 bases. Germline CDR1 reads SGHVS; CDR2 reads FQNEAQ. This CDR3 comprises 14 residues. J gave up 5 bases and V 6 bases, and 9 bases lay outside the gene matches. The CDR3 region is CASSKRGRPETQYF. The CDR3 DNA reads TGTGCCAGCAGTAAGAGGGGGCGACCGGAGACCCAGTACTTC.

The gene calls are TRBV7-9 and TRBJ1-2; D may be TRBD1 (5 bases). Looked up from germline, CDR1 is SEHNR and CDR2 is FQNEAQ (reference sequence). Trimming took off 2 bases at V and 5 bases at J, with 18 bases between the two ends. The CDR3 totals 16 residues. The DNA of the CDR3 is TGTGCCAGCAGCTTATTTGGGGGAGGAGGGCCTTATGGCTACACCTTC. Its translation: CASSLFGGGGPYGYTF.

The chain carries TRBV28 and TRBJ2-7; unclear D gene. The CDR3 is made up of 13 amino acids. Looked up from germline, CDR1 is MDHEN and CDR2 is SYDVKM. The V gene lost 3 bases and the J gene lost 1 base, with 7 bases spanning the gap. The CDR3 DNA reads TGTGCCAGCAGTTTCCCAGATTCCTACGAGCAGTACTTC. It yields the protein CASSFPDSYEQYF.

The chain recombines TRBV28 with TRBJ2-7; TRBD2 matches 7 bases. V dropped 1 base and J dropped 4; count of bases not matched to a gene: 19. The CDR3 covers 19 residues. Germline V gene data show CDR1 as MDHEN and CDR2 as SYDVKM. The CDR3 loop is CASSLYVGGGDLKAYEQYF. CDR3 DNA sequence: TGTGCCAGCAGTTTATATGTTGGGGGAGGGGACCTTAAGGCGTACGAGCAGTACTTC.

In its sample, this clone was seen once. The CDR3 sequence is CASSLVGRSAEKLFF. CDR3 nucleotide sequence: TGTGCCAGCAGCTTAGTGGGGCGGTCCGCTGAAAAACTGTTTTTT. The chain is built from TRBV7-9 and TRBJ1-4; weak D call: TRBD1 (5 bases). Per the germline V gene, CDR1 is SEHNR and CDR2 is FQNEAQ (reference sequence). The CDR3 is 15 residues long. Trimming cost V 1 base and J 7 bases, with 13 bases left between them.

The chain couples TRBV30 to TRBJ2-1; TRBD2 matches at 7 bases. The ends lost 8 bases at V and 10 bases at J; junction bases unmatched: 14. This CDR3 is built from 13 residues. Germline CDR1 is GTSNPN and CDR2 is SVGIG (reference sequence). CDR3 coding DNA: TGTGCCGTCGGGTGGGGAGGGGCGCGAGAGCAGTTCTTC. It encodes CAVGWGGAREQFF.

The gene calls are TRBV19 and TRBJ2-2; D is uncertain. The V end was cut by 4 bases, the J end by 10 bases, with 7 bases between. Germline V lookup: CDR1 LNHDA, CDR2 SQIVND (reference sequence). This CDR3 is built from 11 residues. The CDR3 loop is CASSSAVELFF. The CDR3 bases are TGTGCCAGTAGTAGCGCCGTGGAGCTGTTTTTT. Full variable domain (remainder filled in from reference TRBV19 and TRBJ2-2): DGGITQSPKYLFRKEGQNVTLSCEQNLNHDAMYWYRQDPGQGLRLIYYSQIVNDFQKGDIAEGYSVSREKKESFPLTVTSAQKNPTAFYLCASSSAVELFFGEGSRLTVL.

The rearrangement uses TRBV5-1 and TRBJ2-5; 7 nucleotides align to TRBD2. Germline trimming cut 0 bases from V and 5 bases from J; bases unmatched to any gene: 10. Germline loops: CDR1 SGHRS, CDR2 YFSETQ. This CDR3 has 16 amino acids. In nucleotides, the CDR3 is TGCGCCAGCAGCTTGGGAACGGGAGGTGGCGGGGAGACCCAGTACTTC. Protein sequence: CASSLGTGGGGETQYF. Based on the CDR3 plus reference TRBV5-1 and TRBJ2-5, the full variable domain is KAGVTQTPRYLIKTRGQQVTLSCSPISGHRSVSWYQQTPGQGLQFLFEYFSETQRNKGNFPGRFSGRQFSNSRSEMNVSTLELGDSALYLCASSLGTGGGGETQYFGPGTRLLVL.

The chain joins TRBV7-9 to TRBJ2-7, with 10 bases matching TRBD1. Germline V gene sequence: CDR1 SEHNR, CDR2 FQNEAQ (reference sequence). V gave up 6 bases and J gave up 4 bases; unmatched junction bases: 3. The length of the CDR3 is 13 residues. The CDR3 here is CASRSGQGYEQYF. The CDR3 coding sequence is TGTGCCAGCAGATCGGGACAGGGGTACGAGCAGTACTTC.